The 23 T cell receptor beta chains in this list originate from one sample, sequenced in a study of Graves' ophthalmopathy and Graves' hyperthyroidism. Using RNA transcripts, the TCR beta CDR3 regions were amplified. First-round RT-PCR relied on HTBI primers, and a second-round multiplex PCR came next. TCRdb re-called the multiplex PCR reads with MiXCR, one entry per CDR3 protein. The sample records about 380,000 distinct CDR3 sequences, roughly 14% being singletons. Source material: peripheral blood. The receptors originated from a young woman with stable Graves' hyperthyroidism.

Many counts were recorded for this clonotype. The chain carries TRBV3-1 and TRBJ1-2; TRBD1 is a possible D gene (5 bases). The CDR3 has 14 residues. CDR1 LGHDT and CDR2 YNNKEL come from the germline V gene (reference sequence). V lost 1 base and J lost 6, with 12 bases in between. CDR3 in DNA: TGTGCCAGCAGCCAAGGGGGGGTCAAAGATGGCTACACCTTC. This codes for CASSQGGVKDGYTF.

This clonotype has just a few counts. The J gene is TRBJ2-7, the V gene TRBV19; D is ambiguous. Looked up from germline, CDR1 is LNHDA and CDR2 is SQIVND (reference sequence). The CDR3 covers 14 residues. Deletions cut 5 bases from V and 2 bases from J, with 13 bases between. CDR3 in amino acids: CASSSLDGPYEQYF. The CDR3 bases are TGTGCCAGTAGTTCGCTCGACGGACCCTACGAGCAGTACTTC.

This clonotype appeared many times. The rearrangement uses TRBV6-1 and TRBJ1-1; no clear D. CDR3 length: 14 amino acids. CDR1 and CDR2 (germline): MNHNS, SASEGT. With 1 base removed from V and 3 bases from J, the gap between germline ends came to 9 bases. CDR3 region: CASSEGQSDTEAFF. The CDR3 region has the DNA TGTGCCAGCAGTGAAGGCCAGTCGGACACTGAAGCTTTCTTT.

With respect to this clonotype: A much bigger clone sits one base away, suggesting this may be a read error. J is TRBJ2-2 and V is TRBV24-1; D is perhaps TRBD1 (6 bases). Germline V gives CDR1 KGHDR, CDR2 SFDVKD. The CDR3 is 18 residues long. The ends were cut back, 0 bases at V and 1 base at J, with 14 bases in the middle. This CDR3 reads CATSDLHSGGENTGELFF. For the CDR3, the DNA is TGTGCCACCAGTGATTTGCACTCTGGGGGCGAGAACACCGGGGAGCTGTTTTTT.

This clonotype was counted many times. The rearrangement joins TRBV12-3 or TRBV12-4 to TRBJ1-1, with D perhaps matching TRBD1 (5 bases). The CDR3 runs to 16 residues. V was clipped by 5 bases and J by 1 base, with 17 bases between them. This CDR3 reads CASSPRSGQGNTEAFF. DNA of the CDR3: TGTGCCAGCAGTCCCCGCTCCGGCCAGGGGAACACTGAAGCTTTCTTT.

This clonotype was seen at least ten times. The chain recombines TRBV6-1 with TRBJ2-4; weak D call: TRBD1 (6 bases). The CDR3 sequence is 12 residues long. V dropped 6 bases and J dropped 9 bases, with 12 bases sitting between them. CDR1 MNHNS and CDR2 SASEGT come from the germline V gene. This CDR3 is CASSIPRGIQYF. CDR3 in DNA: TGTGCCAGCAGCATACCCAGGGGCATTCAGTACTTC.

This chain connects TRBV5-1 to TRBJ2-5; TRBD1 or TRBD2 may be the D gene (5 bases each). Germline V gene data show CDR1 as SGHRS and CDR2 as YFSETQ. The CDR3 sequence is 15 residues long. V was clipped by 0 bases and J by 4 bases, with 13 bases between them. CDR3 sequence reads: CASSLVAGAIETQYF. In nucleotides, the CDR3 is TGCGCCAGCAGCTTGGTGGCCGGGGCCATAGAGACCCAGTACTTC.

In this sample, this clonotype turned up many times. The rearrangement uses TRBV29-1 and TRBJ1-2; weak D call: TRBD1 (5 bases). The germline CDR1 and CDR2 sequences are SQVTM and ANQGSEA. V was clipped by 5 bases and J by 6 bases, with 10 bases between them. This CDR3 is built from 11 residues. CDR3 coding DNA: TGCAGCGTTTCTAGGGGCGATGGCTACACCTTC. Translated, it gives CSVSRGDGYTF. Full variable domain (missing parts from reference TRBV29-1 and TRBJ1-2): SAVISQKPSRDICQRGTSLTIQCQVDSQVTMMFWYRQQPGQSLTLIATANQGSEATYESGFVIDKFPISRPNLTFSTLTVSNMSPEDSSIYLCSVSRGDGYTFGSGTRLTVV.

Many counts were recorded for this clonotype. The V call is TRBV7-6, the J call TRBJ2-5; D possibly corresponds to TRBD1 (5 bases). Trimming removed 1 base from V and 4 bases from J, with 10 bases in between. This CDR3 spans 14 amino acids. Germline values: CDR1 SGHVS, CDR2 FNYEAQ. CDR3: CASSLEGIRETQYF. The CDR3 DNA is TGTGCCAGCAGCTTAGAGGGGATCCGAGAGACCCAGTACTTC.

There are many counts of this clonotype. The chain joins TRBV19 to TRBJ2-7; D is uncertain. Trimming removed 1 base at V and 2 bases at J, with 12 bases between. Germline CDR1 reads LNHDA; CDR2 reads SQIVND (reference sequence). This CDR3 has 15 amino acids. CDR3 region: CASSIGMESAYEQYF. As DNA, the CDR3 is TGTGCCAGTAGTATAGGGATGGAGAGCGCCTACGAGCAGTACTTC.

This clonotype was observed at least ten times. The chain combines TRBV12-3 or TRBV12-4 with TRBJ1-2; no firm D call. Trimming took 6 bases from V and 6 from J, leaving 11 bases between them. This CDR3 spans 12 amino acids. The CDR3 bases are TGTGCCAGCAGCCCCGGAAGAGATGGCTACACCTTC. Protein product: CASSPGRDGYTF.

This clonotype was counted ten times or more. This chain joins TRBV5-1 and TRBJ1-1; D call uncertain. This CDR3 comprises 17 residues. V dropped 2 bases and J dropped 0 bases, with 17 bases sitting between them. Germline-derived CDR1 and CDR2 are SGHRS and YFSETQ. DNA for the CDR3: TGCGCCAGCAGCTTTTATAGAGGCGCAGGCCTGAACACTGAAGCTTTCTTT. This encodes CASSFYRGAGLNTEAFF.

This clonotype was seen ten or more times. V is TRBV6-5 and J is TRBJ1-1; 9 positions match TRBD1. V lost 4 bases, J lost 4 bases, and 10 bases stayed unmatched. This CDR3 has 16 amino acids. The germline V gene has CDR1 MNHEY and CDR2 SVGAGI. The CDR3 bases are TGTGCCAGCAGTTTTCTAACAGGGGGCGTGAGCACTGAAGCTTTCTTT. Encoded protein: CASSFLTGGVSTEAFF.

This clonotype was seen repeatedly, ten times or more. V is TRBV12-3 or TRBV12-4 and J is TRBJ1-2; no clear D gene. The CDR3 is made up of 12 amino acids. Trimming left V 7 bases short and J 3 bases short, with 9 bases between. CDR3 DNA sequence: TGTGCCAGCAAGAATTTAGACTATGGCTACACCTTC. Translating gives CASKNLDYGYTF.

This clonotype has a handful of counts. The genes are TRBV6-1 and TRBJ1-5; TRBD1 aligns across 10 bases. The CDR3 sequence is 17 residues long. Unmatched junction bases numbered 12, after V lost 3 bases and J lost 7 bases. The germline gives CDR1 MNHNS, CDR2 SASEGT. CDR3 protein: CASSEGTGDRSIQPQHF. The CDR3 bases are TGTGCCAGCAGTGAGGGGACAGGGGACCGCAGCATCCAGCCCCAGCATTTT.

This clonotype occurred many times. This sequence joins TRBV12-3 or TRBV12-4 and TRBJ1-1; 8 nucleotides line up with TRBD1. The CDR3 sequence is 14 residues long. The V and J ends lost 5 bases and 4 bases, in that order; junction bases with no gene match: 6. CDR3 in DNA: TGTGCCAGCAGTACAACAGGGGGGCCCACTGAAGCTTTCTTT. Its protein is CASSTTGGPTEAFF.

The chain recombines TRBV12-3 or TRBV12-4 with TRBJ1-1; D remains unclear. The CDR3 totals 12 residues. V lost 5 bases, J lost 8 bases, and 12 bases lay in between. CDR3 loop: CASSLISEEAFF. In DNA form, the CDR3 reads TGTGCCAGCAGTCTTATATCTGAGGAAGCTTTCTTT.

In its sample, this clonotype was seen many times. The V and J genes are TRBV5-1 and TRBJ2-7; the D gene is possibly TRBD2 (5 bases). Trimming removed 4 bases from V and 3 bases from J, with 14 bases in between. Per germline, CDR1 SGHRS and CDR2 YFSETQ. This CDR3 region has 14 residues. The CDR3 nucleotides read TGCGCCAGCAGCGAAAACCGGGGAAACTACGAGCAGTACTTC. Its protein is CASSENRGNYEQYF.

The chain has TRBV2 and TRBJ2-5; tentative D call: TRBD1 (5 bases). This CDR3 is 14 amino acids long. The germline V and J ends were trimmed by 7 bases and 1 base, with 13 bases remaining between them. Germline V gene sequence: CDR1 SNHLY, CDR2 FYNNEI. The CDR3 DNA reads as TGTGCCAGCAACGGCAGGGTACTCCAAGAGACCCAGTACTTC. Translation: CASNGRVLQETQYF.

This clonotype was counted at least ten times. The junction differs from germline at one of its ends, possibly a read error. The chain is built from TRBV2 and TRBJ2-5; 7 positions agree with TRBD1. This CDR3 spans 15 amino acids. CDR1 is SNHLY, CDR2 FYNNEI, per germline. In nucleotides, the CDR3 is TGTGCCAGCAGGGAAGGGACAGCCCAACAAGGGACCCAGTACTTC. Protein product: CASREGTAQQGTQYF. The full variable domain, in which reference TRBV2 and TRBJ2-5 provide the parts outside the CDR3, is EPEVTQTPSHQVTQMGQEVILRCVPISNHLYFYWYRQILGQKVEFLVSFYNNEISEKSEIFDDQFSVERPDGSNFTLKIRSTKLEDSAMYFCASREGTAQQGTQYFGPGTRLLVL.

V and J are TRBV19 and TRBJ2-6; 8 bases are a match to TRBD1. V shed 7 bases, J shed 1 base, and the junction held 15 bases outside the gene matches. Per germline, CDR1 LNHDA and CDR2 SQIVND (reference sequence). The CDR3 has 19 amino acids. CDR3 nucleotide sequence: TGTGCCAGTACCCCCGGAGGAGGACAGGGCCGATCTGGGGCCAACGTCCTGACTTTC. It specifies CASTPGGGQGRSGANVLTF.

The table lists this clonotype with many counts. One junction end does not reproduce the germline sequence, and a read error may be involved. The rearrangement links TRBV19 to TRBJ2-4; D may be TRBD1 (6 bases). The CDR3 covers 14 residues. The germline V gene encodes CDR1 LNHDA and CDR2 SQIVND (reference sequence). DNA of the CDR3: TGTGCCAGTAGTATAGGGCGGCTCAGGGACATTAAGTACTTC. Translating it yields CASSIGRLRDIKYF.

This clonotype was detected ten times or more. The chain recombines TRBV6-5 with TRBJ2-7, with 10 bases matching TRBD2. V lost 1 base to trimming and J lost 1 base; unmatched junction nucleotides: 1. Germline assignment: CDR1 MNHEY and CDR2 SVGAGI. This CDR3 region has 15 residues. This CDR3 reads CASSYLGLASYEQYF. DNA of the CDR3: TGTGCCAGCAGTTACTTGGGACTAGCGTCCTACGAGCAGTACTTC.